The source of this TCR beta chain is a study of T cells expressing NK-cell markers (dated by TCRdb to 2020 to 2022). Describing the broader study: Three sorted T-cell subsets (CD3+CD56+NKG2C+, CD3+CD56+NKG2C- and CD3+CD56-NKG2C+) from under 10 donors had their TCR beta-chain repertoires profiled. All eight donors whose samples were sequenced were randomly selected healthy volunteers, three of them men and five women. Sequencing of the libraries produced 2 x 150 bp reads on Illumina HiSeq 2000/2500, MiSeq or NextSeq. Among the eight sequenced donors, only one was HCMV-seronegative, while the other seven were HCMV-seropositive. General findings and caveats noted by the study authors: It remained unclear whether the expanded NKG2C-expressing T cell clones were specific for HCMV antigens. For roughly six donors, the dominant CD3+CD56+NKG2C+ clonotypes were among the top 10 CD8+ clonotypes and accounted for about 1.0-8% of CD8+ T cells. Those dominant clonotypes were again the most abundant among CD3+CD56-NKG2C+ cells in a few donors, at about 28.3-60.1%.

HCMV-specific IgG was detected in serum with a commercial ELISA kit to determine HCMV serostatus. Peripheral blood mononuclear cells were isolated from blood by Ficoll density gradient centrifugation. For sequencing, an Illumina HiSeq 2000 was employed. The TCR beta cDNA libraries were made using 5'RACE template switching, a step that added both a universal primer site and unique molecular identifiers. cDNA synthesis was primed from the TCR beta constant segment and was followed by two successive PCR amplification steps. The source study handled its data this way. MIGEC was used to demultiplex reads and group the reads by UMI, and MiTCR was used to assemble and quantify clonotypes. Only TCR cDNA sequences supported by at least two reads were kept to exclude erroneous sequences. The tcR package was used for downstream repertoire analysis, and clonotypes were matched between fractions using CDR3 nucleotide sequence together with V segment. VDJmatch was used to annotate antigen specificity against VDJdb, with one amino acid substitution allowed in CDR3. Following TCRdb reprocessing, every CDR3 protein sequence forms one entry, and DNA is not provided. None of the V and J calls come from the authors' own analysis; TCRdb made them. The sample table on file contains some 150,000 distinct CDR3 sequences. The leading ten clones occupy roughly 12% of the sample.

For this clonotype: The antigen it recognizes is unknown.

Based on the germline V gene, the CDR1 and CDR2 sequences are ENHRY and SYGVKD. The CDR3 numbers 15 residues from cysteine through phenylalanine. The coding DNA is unavailable. The V and J genes are TRBV10-3 and TRBJ1-5. The sequenced sample was blood T cells: a sorted CD56 or NKG2C T cell subset, CD4+ or CD8+ T cells, or bulk PBMC T cells (not recorded which). This receptor was identified in a man aged 18 to 29 in good health. Donor details come from another sample of the same person, matched by shared clones. The CDR3 here reads CAISESFQLNQPQHF.